These 5 T cell receptor beta chains share one sample of origin, sequenced in a study of blood T cells in healthy people across ages. It was with a sample-barcoded 5' primer and a J-beta primer mix that a second PCR of roughly 7 to 12 cycles was run. TCRdb re-analysed the 5' RACE reads in MiXCR, keeping a single row per CDR3 protein. The sample consists of approximately 900,000 distinct CDR3 sequences, 29% of them appearing once. The data also belong to a second study, concerning T cells of mothers and their children.

Sequencing was carried out using blood. Source of these receptors: a middle-aged woman in good health.

This clonotype has a handful of counts. This chain connects TRBV5-8 to TRBJ1-2; no definite D call. V lost 0 bases to trimming and J lost 6 bases, with 18 bases between them. Germline CDR1 SGHTS, CDR2 YDEGEE. The length of the CDR3 is 16 residues. CDR3 nucleotides: TGTGCCAGCAGCTTGGAAGGTTACAGTTACGGTGATGGCTACACCTTC. It yields the protein CASSLEGYSYGDGYTF.

This clonotype is a singleton in its sample. The J gene is TRBJ2-3, the V gene TRBV5-1; D perhaps matches TRBD2 (6 bases). V lost 2 bases, J lost 5 bases, and 12 bases lay in between. The CDR3 runs to 14 residues. Germline CDR1 is SGHRS and CDR2 is YFSETQ. The CDR3 coding sequence is TGCGCCAGCAGCTTTGGAGGGGTTGGAGATACGCAGTATTTT. Amino acids: CASSFGGVGDTQYF.

The sample holds many counts of this clonotype. The chain employs TRBV7-2 and TRBJ2-7; D remains ambiguous. The CDR3 loop spans 11 amino acids. Trimming left V 4 bases short and J 4 bases short, with 5 bases between. Germline assignment: CDR1 SGHTA and CDR2 FQGNSA. This CDR3 is CASSSRYEQYF. DNA for the CDR3: TGTGCCAGCAGCTCAAGGTACGAGCAGTACTTC.

This clonotype was seen only once. One base away lies a much larger clone, so this may be a sequencing read error. This chain links TRBV6-5 with TRBJ2-3; D remains unclear. The CDR3 extends over 14 amino acids. V lost 0 bases to trimming and J lost 2 bases, with 6 bases between them. Germline CDR1 and CDR2: MNHEY and SVGAGI. CDR3 in amino acids: CASSYSTPTDTQYF. The CDR3 region has the DNA TGTGCCAGCAGTTACTCGACGCCCACAGATACGCAGTATTTT.

This clonotype was counted between two and nine times. In DNA form, the CDR3 reads TGCGCCAGCAGCTTGGCCAATCAAGATACGCAGTATTTT. It specifies CASSLANQDTQYF. The chain is built from TRBV5-1 and TRBJ2-3; no clear D. The CDR3 covers 13 residues. Germline loops: CDR1 SGHRS, CDR2 YFSETQ. V shed 0 bases and J shed 5 bases, with 7 bases lying between them.